One sample yielded the 2 T cell receptor beta chains listed below, sequenced in a study of blood T cell repertoires in COVID-19. Sequencing used immunoSEQ multiplex PCR; TCRdb keeps in-frame clones, though not all of them. The sample holds about 480,000 clones, roughly 89% seen once. The sample comprised peripheral blood. These receptors all stem from a woman between 45 and 60 years old with COVID-19, enrolled during active disease.

The chain has TRBV5-6 and TRBJ1-1; D might be TRBD1 (6 bases). Per the germline V gene, CDR1 is SGHDT and CDR2 is YYEEEE. The ends were cut back, 4 bases at V and 2 bases at J, with 15 bases in the middle. The CDR3 has 15 residues. The CDR3 loop is CASSRGARGNTEAFF. DNA of the CDR3: TGTGCCAGCAGCCGGGGGGCGCGCGGAAACACTGAAGCTTTCTTT. The entire variable domain, with the rest obtained from reference TRBV5-6 and TRBJ1-1, is as follows: DAGVTQSPTHLIKTRGQQVTLRCSPKSGHDTVSWYQQALGQGPQFIFQYYEEEERQRGNFPDRFSGHQFPNYSSELNVNALLLGDSALYLCASSRGARGNTEAFFGQGTRLTVV.

The rearrangement uses TRBV5-1 and TRBJ2-2, with D maybe TRBD2 (5 bases). CDR3 length: 13 residues. CDR1 and CDR2 from the germline V gene are SGHRS and YFSETQ. V was pared by 7 bases and J by 4 bases, with 11 bases between. The CDR3: CASSGDGTGELFF. The CDR3 nucleotides are TGCGCCAGCTCCGGGGATGGCACCGGGGAGCTGTTTTTT.